This T cell receptor beta chain was identified during a study of siplizumab effects on memory and regulatory T cells. The CDR3 totals 14 residues. This table comes from immunoSEQ multiplex PCR, and its TCRdb copy is limited to in-frame clones, with some not included. Of approximately 120,000 clones listed, 93% were seen once; the top ten hold about 0.16%. This TCR was recovered from a human donor in good health. Specimen: non-Treg CD4+ T cells sorted from blood. The chain combines TRBV21-1 with TRBJ1-2. TRBV21-1 is a recognized pseudogene. The CDR3 protein is CASSPHLPRDGYTF. The DNA for the CDR3 is TGTGCCAGCAGCCCCCACCTTCCCCGGGATGGCTACACCTTC.